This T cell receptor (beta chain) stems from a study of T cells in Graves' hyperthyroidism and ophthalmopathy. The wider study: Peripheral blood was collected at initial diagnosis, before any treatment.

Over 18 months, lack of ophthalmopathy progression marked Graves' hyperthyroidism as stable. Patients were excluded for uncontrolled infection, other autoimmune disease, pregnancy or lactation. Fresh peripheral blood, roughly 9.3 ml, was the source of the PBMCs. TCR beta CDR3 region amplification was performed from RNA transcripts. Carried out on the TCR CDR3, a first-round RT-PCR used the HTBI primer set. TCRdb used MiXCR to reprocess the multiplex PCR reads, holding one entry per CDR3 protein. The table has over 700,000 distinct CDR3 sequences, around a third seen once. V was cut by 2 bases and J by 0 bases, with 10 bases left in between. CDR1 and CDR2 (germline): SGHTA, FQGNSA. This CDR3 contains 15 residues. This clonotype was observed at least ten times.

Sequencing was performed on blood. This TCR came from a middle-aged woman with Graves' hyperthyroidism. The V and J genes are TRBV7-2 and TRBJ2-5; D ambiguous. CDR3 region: CASSLQAAYQETQYF. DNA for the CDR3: TGTGCCAGCAGCTTACAGGCAGCGTACCAAGAGACCCAGTACTTC.